Sequencing of this T cell receptor (beta chain) was carried out in a study of breast tumors, draining lymph nodes, adjacent tissues. Study results and caveats: Data only fit, rather than demonstrated, lymph node origin of most tumor T cells. Most tumor T cells seemingly derive from lymph node, then expand in tumor. Tumor TCR diversity was below lymph nodes but above nontumor tissue.

TCRdb itself ran the multiplex PCR reads through MiXCR, one entry per CDR3 protein. This table holds fewer than 250,000 distinct CDR3 sequences, roughly 32% found once. About this clonotype itself: Its specificity is not known.

Germline V CDR1 and CDR2: KGHDR, SFDVKD. This CDR3 contains 15 residues. Unmatched junction bases numbered 1, after V lost 7 bases and J lost 1 base. Axillary draining lymph nodes of breast cancer patients supplied the node samples. The sequenced material came from axillary lymph node tissue. The sequence derives from a female donor with breast cancer. Some clones in this sample may be carry-over from other donors' samples. This chain links TRBV24-1 with TRBJ2-2; 11 bases are shared with TRBD2. The chain's CDR3 is CATSGLAGNTGELFF. CDR3 coding DNA: TGTGCCACCAGCGGACTAGCGGGGAACACCGGGGAGCTGTTTTTT.